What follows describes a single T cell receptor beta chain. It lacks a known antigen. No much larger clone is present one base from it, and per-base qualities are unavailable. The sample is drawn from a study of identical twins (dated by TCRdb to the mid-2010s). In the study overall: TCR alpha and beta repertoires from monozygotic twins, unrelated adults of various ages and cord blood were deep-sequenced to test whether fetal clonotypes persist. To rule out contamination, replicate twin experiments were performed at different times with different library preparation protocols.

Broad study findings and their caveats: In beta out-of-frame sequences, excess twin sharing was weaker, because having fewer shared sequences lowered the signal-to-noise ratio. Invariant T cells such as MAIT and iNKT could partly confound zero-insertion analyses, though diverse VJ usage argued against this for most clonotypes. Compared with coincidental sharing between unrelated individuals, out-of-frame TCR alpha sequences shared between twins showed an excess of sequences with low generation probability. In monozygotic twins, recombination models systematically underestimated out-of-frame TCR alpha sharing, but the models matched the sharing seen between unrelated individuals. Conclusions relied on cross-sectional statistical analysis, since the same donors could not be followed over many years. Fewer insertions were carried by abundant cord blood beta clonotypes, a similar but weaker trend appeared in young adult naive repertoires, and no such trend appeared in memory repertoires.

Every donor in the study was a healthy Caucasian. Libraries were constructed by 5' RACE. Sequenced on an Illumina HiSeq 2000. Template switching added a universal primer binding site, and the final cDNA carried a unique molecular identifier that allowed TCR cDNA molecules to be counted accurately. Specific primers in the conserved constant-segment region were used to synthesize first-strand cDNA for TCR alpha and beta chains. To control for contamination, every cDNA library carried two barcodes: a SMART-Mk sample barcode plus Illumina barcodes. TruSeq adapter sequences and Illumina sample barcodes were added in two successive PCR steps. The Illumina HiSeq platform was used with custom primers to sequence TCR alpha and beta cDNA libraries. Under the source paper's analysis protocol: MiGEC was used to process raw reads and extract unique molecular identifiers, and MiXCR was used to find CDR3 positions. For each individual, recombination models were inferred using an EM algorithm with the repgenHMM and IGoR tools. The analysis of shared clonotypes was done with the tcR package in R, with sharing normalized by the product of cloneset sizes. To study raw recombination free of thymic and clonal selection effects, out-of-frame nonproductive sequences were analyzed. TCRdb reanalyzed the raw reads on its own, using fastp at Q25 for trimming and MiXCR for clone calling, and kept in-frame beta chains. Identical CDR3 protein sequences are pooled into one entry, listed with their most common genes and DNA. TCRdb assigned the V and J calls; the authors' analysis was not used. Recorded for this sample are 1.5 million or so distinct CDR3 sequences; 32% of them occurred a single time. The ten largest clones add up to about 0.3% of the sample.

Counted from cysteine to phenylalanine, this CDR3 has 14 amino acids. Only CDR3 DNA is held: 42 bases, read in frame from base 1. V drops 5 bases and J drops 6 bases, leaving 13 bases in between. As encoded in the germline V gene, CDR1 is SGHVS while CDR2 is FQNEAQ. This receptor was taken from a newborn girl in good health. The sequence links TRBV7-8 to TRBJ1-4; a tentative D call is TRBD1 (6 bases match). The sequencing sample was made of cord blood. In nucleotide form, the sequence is TGTGCCAGCAGCGTGAGGACAGTTTATGAAAAACTGTTTTTT. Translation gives CASSVRTVYEKLFF.